This T cell receptor beta chain derives from a study of CD4 T cells in relation to SARS-CoV-2 and coronaviruses. Findings and caveats of the study: The cross-reactivity analysis covered only spike protein, not other viral proteins.

Of note for this clone: Antigen unknown.

The CDR3 extends over 18 amino acids. Germline V CDR1 and CDR2: MNHEY, SMNVEV (reference sequence). Trimming at V came to 2 bases and at J to 6 bases, leaving 12 bases not matched to a gene. Here immunoSEQ multiplex PCR was the method, and the copy in TCRdb shows in-frame clones only, minus some. The sample carries about 40,000 clones, about four fifths recorded once. The sample taken for sequencing was naive CD4+ T cells from PBMCs, cultured in vitro. Noted subset: naive CD4+ T cells isolated by negative enrichment. The source of this sequence is an adult with COVID-19. The rearrangement joins TRBV27 to TRBJ2-1, with TRBD2 identical over 11 bases. This CDR3 is CASSLPSGRPRKTNEQFF. The CDR3 nucleotides read TGTGCCAGCAGTTTACCTAGCGGGAGGCCCAGGAAAACCAATGAGCAGTTCTTC.